Included here is one TCR beta chain sequence, with context. What it binds is unknown. The primer mix had 60 Vbeta and 13 Jbeta primers. Profiled with immunoSEQ multiplex PCR; TCRdb holds only in-frame clones, not every one. The sample includes approximately 120,000 clones, around 77% of them seen just once. These data are taken from a study of cytomegalovirus exposure and HLA in healthy donors. The J segment lost 2 bases and the V segment lost 7 bases, leaving 7 bases of the junction unmatched. Germline CDR1 reads KGHSH; CDR2 reads LQKENI. This CDR3 is 14 amino acids long. Though probably carrying unrecorded immune exposures, donors were nominally healthy at sampling. General study results and limits: The authors considered a cluster of highly shared sequence variants likely to be a sequencing artifact. V- and J-gene trimming of TCR beta was linked (in a later analysis) to a missense DCLRE1C variant. Common viral pathogens (according to a later analysis) appeared linked to several of the most significant clusters.

What was sequenced was PBMCs. V is TRBV18 and J is TRBJ2-5; 7 bases match TRBD2. The sequence derives from a man in his fifties in good health and CMV-seronegative. The CDR3 region is CASFRRGSQETQYF. In DNA form, the CDR3 reads TGTGCCAGCTTCCGGCGGGGGAGTCAAGAGACCCAGTACTTC.